A selection of T cell receptor beta chains follows, all from one sample in a study of blood T cell repertoires in COVID-19. Clones were sequenced by immunoSEQ multiplex PCR, and TCRdb holds only the in-frame ones, with some missing. The table lists about 140,000 clones, 87% of them singletons. Material: peripheral blood. The receptor source for this set is a man aged 45-65 years who had recovered from COVID-19. The CDR3 runs from the conserved cysteine through the conserved F or W. D genes are given only for firm matches.

V gene	D gene	J gene	CDR3 protein
TRBV18	TRBD1	TRBJ1-2	CASSLGTAYGYTF
TRBV30	-	TRBJ1-5	CAWSRGSNQPQHF
TRBV7-9	TRBD2	TRBJ2-3	CASSLAMSGGTLMGTQYF
TRBV19	-	TRBJ1-5	CASSIPDRLGAQHF
TRBV7-9	-	TRBJ1-6	CASSLTGSRNSPLHF
TRBV12-3/TRBV12-4	TRBD1	TRBJ2-7	CASSPDRGVQQYF
TRBV6-4	TRBD2	TRBJ2-3	CASSDGTSGGADTQYF
TRBV19	TRBD1	TRBJ2-7	CASSTYTGTGERSYEQYF
TRBV9	TRBD2	TRBJ2-2	CASSVEGLDYTGELFF
TRBV5-6	TRBD1	TRBJ1-2	CASSPGQGSGYTF
TRBV9	TRBD2	TRBJ2-5	CASSASGGGETQYF
TRBV2	TRBD2	TRBJ2-7	CASFGRTSGDPYEQYF
TRBV6-6	-	TRBJ2-5	CASSSPTGLQETQYF
TRBV27	-	TRBJ1-4	CASSRNDVRGEKLFF
TRBV4-3	TRBD2	TRBJ2-7	CASSQDRGTSGYEQYF
TRBV5-1	TRBD2	TRBJ2-3	CASSLISSGGTTDTQYF
TRBV27	TRBD1	TRBJ1-1	CASSIPTGEAFF
TRBV6-5	TRBD1	TRBJ1-1	CASSWTDRGDTEAFF
TRBV3-1/TRBV3-2	-	TRBJ1-4	CASSPNSGLGGEKLFF
TRBV2	TRBD2	TRBJ2-1	CASRISGGAGEQFF
TRBV5-5	-	TRBJ1-1	CASSPEDSRYTEAFF
TRBV5-5	-	TRBJ1-5	CASSFSWGGNQPQHF
TRBV5-4	TRBD2	TRBJ2-5	CASSLATSGQETQYF
TRBV19	-	TRBJ1-3	CATEDSRAGNTIYF
TRBV7-9	-	TRBJ2-7	CASSARPGNSRGEQYF
TRBV6-5	-	TRBJ1-2	CASSFGRADYGYTF
TRBV19	-	TRBJ1-4	CASSPAGRGNEKLFF
TRBV3-1/TRBV3-2	TRBD1	TRBJ1-2	CASSGTGGGYTF